Shown below are 15 T cell receptor beta chains from a single sample sequenced in a study of T cells after yellow fever vaccination. Via MiXCR, TCRdb re-called the 5' RACE reads, giving one row per CDR3 protein. Among about 310,000 distinct CDR3 sequences listed, approximately 3.9% were seen once. The sample here was PBMCs, taken on the day of the yellow fever booster vaccination. Receptors originate from a young man who received the YFV17D yellow fever vaccine.

This clonotype was detected many times. J is TRBJ2-5 and V is TRBV15; D unresolved. The CDR3 extends over 15 amino acids. Germline V gives CDR1 LNHNV, CDR2 YYDKDF (reference sequence). V was cut by 1 base and J by 5 bases, with 14 bases left in between. CDR3 in amino acids: CATSRVPQGRETQYF. In nucleotides, the CDR3 is TGTGCCACCAGCAGAGTACCCCAAGGACGGGAGACCCAGTACTTC. Full variable domain (outside the CDR3, taken from reference TRBV15 and TRBJ2-5): DAMVIQNPRYQVTQFGKPVTLSCSQTLNHNVMYWYQQKSSQAPKLLFHYYDKDFNNEADTPDNFQSRRPNTSFCFLDIRSPGLGDTAMYLCATSRVPQGRETQYFGPGTRLLVL.

In this sample, this clonotype turned up many times. The chain employs TRBV28 and TRBJ2-3; 10 bases map to TRBD1. The germline CDR1 and CDR2 sequences are MDHEN and SYDVKM. After removal of 6 bases from V and 1 base from J, the junction contained 7 bases not matched to a gene. The CDR3 totals 16 residues. The CDR3 DNA is TGTGCCAGCAGAACGACAGGGGGCGTGGGCACAGATACGCAGTATTTT. Translation gives CASRTTGGVGTDTQYF.

This clonotype was observed a handful of times. The CDR3 coding sequence is TGTGCCAGCAGGACGGGACAGGGTGATGGAAACACCATATATTTT. Translated, it gives CASRTGQGDGNTIYF. This chain uses TRBV12-3 or TRBV12-4 with TRBJ1-3, with 9 nucleotides matching TRBD1. The CDR3 is 15 amino acids. V was pared by 6 bases and J by 3 bases, with 6 bases of the junction left unmatched.

This clonotype was seen at least ten times. The gene calls are TRBV18 and TRBJ2-3, with D tentatively TRBD1 (5 bases). CDR3 length: 14 residues. Germline CDR1 reads KGHSH; CDR2 reads LQKENI. Trimming removed 6 bases at V and 3 bases at J, with 13 bases between. CDR3 protein: CASSLNRNTDTQYF. The CDR3 DNA is TGTGCCAGCTCGCTTAACAGGAATACAGATACGCAGTATTTT.

This clonotype came up a few times. The chain couples TRBV4-1 to TRBJ2-2; D ambiguous. The CDR3 length is 18 residues. CDR1 is MGHRA, CDR2 YSYEKL, per germline. The V and J ends lost 0 bases and 1 base respectively, with 15 bases between them. CDR3 amino acids: CASSQDPHPAGNTGELFF. The CDR3 nucleotides are TGCGCCAGCAGCCAAGATCCACATCCTGCAGGGAACACCGGGGAGCTGTTTTTT.

Ten or more counts support this clonotype. The J gene is TRBJ1-1, the V gene TRBV19; D may be TRBD1 (5 bases). Trimming removed 6 bases from V and 1 base from J, with 21 bases in between. The CDR3 is made up of 17 amino acids. Germline V gives CDR1 LNHDA, CDR2 SQIVND (reference sequence). CDR3 protein: CASSLPTSDSGNTEAFF. CDR3 bases: TGTGCCAGTAGCCTACCAACCTCAGACAGTGGGAACACTGAAGCTTTCTTT. The full variable domain, its missing parts supplied by reference TRBV19 and TRBJ1-1, is DGGITQSPKYLFRKEGQNVTLSCEQNLNHDAMYWYRQDPGQGLRLIYYSQIVNDFQKGDIAEGYSVSREKKESFPLTVTSAQKNPTAFYLCASSLPTSDSGNTEAFFGQGTRLTVV.

This clonotype was counted ten times or more. V is TRBV5-1 and J is TRBJ2-5, with D hard to call. Per the germline V gene, CDR1 is SGHRS and CDR2 is YFSETQ. There are 15 residues in the CDR3. V dropped 4 bases and J dropped 1 base, with 14 bases sitting between them. DNA of the CDR3: TGCGCCAGCAGCCAAATACCGGGTTTCCAAGAGACCCAGTACTTC. It yields the protein CASSQIPGFQETQYF.

The chain links TRBV4-1 to TRBJ1-2; the D is unclear. With 1 base removed from V and 0 bases from J, the gap between germline ends came to 6 bases. CDR3 size: 14 residues. Germline V lookup: CDR1 MGHRA, CDR2 YSYEKL. The CDR3 is CASSQGLANYGYTF. The CDR3 DNA reads as TGCGCCAGCAGCCAAGGACTGGCTAACTATGGCTACACCTTC.

The chain joins TRBV7-2 to TRBJ2-7; possible D gene TRBD1, 6 bases. CDR1 and CDR2 from the germline V gene are SGHTA and FQGNSA. The CDR3 runs to 17 residues. V lost 2 bases and J 0 bases, leaving 17 bases between the germline ends. The CDR3 region has the DNA TGTGCCAGCAGCTTACTACAGGGTCCCCCTAGCTCCTACGAGCAGTACTTC. It translates to CASSLLQGPPSSYEQYF.

The sample holds a few counts of this clonotype. The chain combines TRBV6-5 with TRBJ2-2; D is possibly TRBD2 (6 bases). V was trimmed by 8 bases and J by 5 bases, leaving 15 bases between them. Looked up from germline, CDR1 is MNHEY and CDR2 is SVGAGI. This CDR3 comprises 14 residues. In DNA, the CDR3 is TGTGCCAGCGCGCGGGACTCTCGGACCGGGGAGCTGTTTTTT. Amino acids: CASARDSRTGELFF.

The chain joins TRBV9 to TRBJ2-1; 7 nucleotides match TRBD2. The germline V gene has CDR1 SGDLS and CDR2 YYNGEE. CDR3 length equals 16 residues. V was pared by 4 bases and J by 7 bases, with 14 bases of the junction left unmatched. CDR3 coding DNA: TGTGCCAGCAGCAAATGGCTAGCGGAACTTAGGAATGAGCAGTTCTTC. This translates into CASSKWLAELRNEQFF.

This clonotype came up many times. This chain joins TRBV6-2 or TRBV6-3 and TRBJ2-7; the D gene could be TRBD1 or TRBD2 (5 bases each). Germline V gene lookup returns CDR1 MNHEY and CDR2 SVGEGT. Deletions cut 7 bases from V and 3 bases from J, with 19 bases between. The CDR3 is made up of 15 amino acids. CDR3 nucleotides: TGTGCCAGCAACTTAGAGGGACCACAGGACTACGAGCAGTACTTC. Translation gives CASNLEGPQDYEQYF.

This rearrangement joins TRBV24-1 to TRBJ2-1; tentatively, D is TRBD2 (5 bases). The germline CDR1 and CDR2 sequences are KGHDR and SFDVKD. CDR3 length: 12 amino acids. V lost 9 bases and J 6 bases, leaving 11 bases between the germline ends. CDR3 loop: CATGETGNEQFF. The DNA for the CDR3 is TGTGCCACCGGGGAGACGGGCAATGAGCAGTTCTTC.

This clonotype was detected only a few times. The chain couples TRBV2 to TRBJ2-1, with 7 bases matching TRBD2. V gave up 4 bases and J gave up 8 bases; unmatched junction bases: 5. The CDR3 covers 13 residues. Germline V gives CDR1 SNHLY, CDR2 FYNNEI. The CDR3 here is CASSGTSSYEQFF. The CDR3 DNA reads TGTGCCAGCAGTGGGACTAGTAGCTATGAGCAGTTCTTC.

This clonotype was seen many times. The chain joins TRBV10-3 to TRBJ2-5; the D gene is possibly TRBD1 (6 bases). Germline-derived CDR1 and CDR2 are ENHRY and SYGVKD. Deletions cut 4 bases from V and 2 bases from J, with 11 bases between. CDR3 length equals 14 residues. Here the CDR3 DNA reads TGTGCCATCAGTGCCGGACAGCTTCAAGAGACCCAGTACTTC. This encodes CAISAGQLQETQYF.